The source of this TCR beta chain is a study of T cells in Graves' hyperthyroidism and ophthalmopathy. Study at large: It was at initial diagnosis, before any treatment, that peripheral blood was collected. Study-wide results and caveats: Within blood appeared most thyroid clonotypes that had expanded above 0.001.

The CDR3 is made up of 11 amino acids. CDR1 and CDR2 from the germline V gene are SGHTA and FQGNSA. The germline V and J ends were trimmed by 6 bases and 8 bases, with 8 bases remaining between them. About this clonotype: The antigen remains unidentified.

Amplified regions were TCR beta CDR3 sequences from RNA transcripts. HTBI primers were the set used in a first-round RT-PCR of the TCR CDR3. From the multiplex PCR reads, TCRdb called clonotypes with MiXCR, one entry per CDR3 protein. The sample comprises approximately 570,000 distinct CDR3 sequences, just under 20% of which are singletons, and approximately 48% rests with the top ten. Orbital computed tomography, thyroid ultrasound, serum thyroxine and TRAb, and clinical symptoms together informed the diagnoses. The PBMCs were sourced from fresh peripheral blood (more than 9 ml). The chain recombines TRBV7-2 with TRBJ2-1, with D tentatively TRBD2 (5 bases). Material for sequencing was blood. The sequence was collected from a man aged 40-49 years with Graves' ophthalmopathy. CDR3 sequence: CASSRRYEQFF. The CDR3 nucleotides read TGTGCCAGCAGTCGGAGGTATGAGCAGTTCTTC.